This T cell receptor beta chain stems from a study of blood T cell repertoires in COVID-19. For the study at large: PBMCs, B-cell-depleted T cells, or T cells provided the cDNA or gDNA that made up the material.

V shed 2 bases and J shed 1 base, with 7 bases lying between them. The CDR3 totals 13 residues. Germline lookup yields CDR1 SGHRS and CDR2 YFSETQ. In the authors' methods: Nucleated cell number was recorded as an estimate derived from reference gene primer amplification. TCRdb's copy holds only in-frame clones and misses some; the assay was immunoSEQ multiplex PCR. V and J calls and clone size are copied from that table; D and trimming were computed from the DNA. This table holds more than 300,000 clones, more than 75% found once. Recruited during active infection, patients (from Seattle) were subsequently followed longitudinally.

Sequencing was carried out using peripheral blood. The source of this sequence is a woman in her 30s with COVID-19, enrolled during active disease. The chain is built from TRBV5-1 and TRBJ2-7, with D unclear. CDR3 residues: CASSFGGSYEQYF. For the CDR3, the DNA is TGCGCCAGCAGCTTCGGCGGATCCTACGAGCAGTACTTC. The full variable domain, completed using reference TRBV5-1 and TRBJ2-7, is KAGVTQTPRYLIKTRGQQVTLSCSPISGHRSVSWYQQTPGQGLQFLFEYFSETQRNKGNFPGRFSGRQFSNSRSEMNVSTLELGDSALYLCASSFGGSYEQYFGPGTRLTVT.